One sample yielded the 30 T cell receptor beta chains listed below, sequenced in a study of control samples from healthy donors and cancer patients. Profiled with immunoSEQ multiplex PCR; TCRdb holds only in-frame clones, not every one. The sample yields 90,000 to 150,000 clones, around nine tenths seen once. The sample was blood. These receptors came from a man aged 25-45 years in good health.

V gene TRBV7-2 combines with J gene TRBJ1-3; D is unresolved. Germline values: CDR1 SGHTA, CDR2 FQGNSA. Trimming stripped 7 bases from V and 2 bases from J, with 15 bases between. This CDR3 is 15 amino acids long. CDR3 region: CASTPTGFPGNTIYF. The CDR3 DNA sequence: TGTGCCAGCACCCCGACGGGCTTCCCTGGAAACACCATATATTTT.

J is TRBJ1-6 and V is TRBV2; tentatively, D is TRBD1 (6 bases). This CDR3 spans 14 amino acids. Trimming removed 6 bases from V and 7 bases from J, with 13 bases in between. Looked up from germline, CDR1 is SNHLY and CDR2 is FYNNEI. In nucleotides, the CDR3 is TGTGCCAGCAGCGTAAAGGGGGACAATTCACCCCTCCACTTT. Encoded protein: CASSVKGDNSPLHF. Using reference TRBV2 and TRBJ1-6 for the parts outside the CDR3, the full variable domain is EPEVTQTPSHQVTQMGQEVILRCVPISNHLYFYWYRQILGQKVEFLVSFYNNEISEKSEIFDDQFSVERPDGSNFTLKIRSTKLEDSAMYFCASSVKGDNSPLHFGNGTRLTVT.

The chain links TRBV3-1 (or the pseudogene TRBV3-2) to TRBJ2-3; the D gene could be TRBD1 or TRBD2 (6 bases each). Germline values: CDR1 LGHDT, CDR2 YNNKEL (reference sequence). The ends were cut back, 5 bases at V and 2 bases at J, with 11 bases in the middle. This CDR3 region has 14 residues. CDR3 sequence reads: CASSEGGNTDTQYF. The CDR3 DNA reads as TGTGCCAGCAGCGAGGGGGGAAACACAGATACGCAGTATTTT.

The chain has TRBV7-9 and TRBJ2-3, with 10 bases aligning to TRBD2. The CDR3 sequence is 19 residues long. V shed 1 base, J shed 4 bases, and the junction held 14 bases outside the gene matches. Per the germline V gene, CDR1 is SEHNR and CDR2 is FQNEAQ (reference sequence). CDR3: CASSLGILRSGGASDTQYF. DNA for the CDR3: TGTGCCAGCAGCTTAGGGATCCTACGGAGCGGGGGGGCCTCAGATACGCAGTATTTT.

This chain links TRBV2 with TRBJ2-3; no definite D call. This CDR3 spans 12 amino acids. CDR1 SNHLY and CDR2 FYNNEI come from the germline V gene. The ends were cut back, 6 bases at V and 2 bases at J, with 6 bases in the middle. CDR3 region: CASRSDTDTQYF. The CDR3, as DNA: TGTGCCAGCAGAAGCGACACAGATACGCAGTATTTT.

The rearrangement links TRBV3-1 (or the pseudogene TRBV3-2) to TRBJ1-1; 7 positions match TRBD1. V shed 5 bases, J shed 4 bases, and the junction held 7 bases outside the gene matches. CDR3 length equals 14 residues. Germline loops: CDR1 LGHDT, CDR2 YNNKEL (reference sequence). This chain's CDR3 is CASSSTGLGTEAFF. The CDR3 coding sequence is TGTGCCAGCAGCTCGACAGGGTTAGGCACTGAAGCTTTCTTT.

The genes are TRBV29-1 and TRBJ1-1, with D possibly matching TRBD1 (6 bases). V lost 4 bases and J lost 2, with 14 bases in between. Per germline, CDR1 SQVTM and CDR2 ANQGSEA. The CDR3 is made up of 14 amino acids. DNA of the CDR3: TGCAGCGTTGTTAAAGATGGGACAAACACTGAAGCTTTCTTT. It is translated as CSVVKDGTNTEAFF.

J is TRBJ1-1 and V is TRBV19; D gene unclear. Germline CDR1 and CDR2: LNHDA and SQIVND (reference sequence). Trimming cost V 7 bases and J 4 bases, with 13 bases left between them. This CDR3 spans 13 amino acids. The CDR3 reads CASIWEGSTEAFF. CDR3 nucleotide sequence: TGTGCCAGTATCTGGGAAGGAAGCACTGAAGCTTTCTTT. Variable domain in full (rest from reference TRBV19 and TRBJ1-1): DGGITQSPKYLFRKEGQNVTLSCEQNLNHDAMYWYRQDPGQGLRLIYYSQIVNDFQKGDIAEGYSVSREKKESFPLTVTSAQKNPTAFYLCASIWEGSTEAFFGQGTRLTVV.

The rearrangement uses TRBV5-1 and TRBJ2-1, with D hard to call. This CDR3 region has 14 residues. Per the germline V gene, CDR1 is SGHRS and CDR2 is YFSETQ. Trimming stripped 4 bases from V and 0 bases from J, with 8 bases between. The CDR3 nucleotides read TGCGCCAGCAGCCGGGCATTCTCCTACAATGAGCAGTTCTTC. This encodes CASSRAFSYNEQFF.

This clone was seen a handful of times. The V call is TRBV5-1, the J call TRBJ1-1; perhaps TRBD1 as D (6 bases). The CDR3 runs 13 residues. V lost 0 bases and J 7 bases, leaving 10 bases between the germline ends. CDR1 and CDR2 from the germline V gene are SGHRS and YFSETQ. CDR3 protein: CASSLEGGSEAFF. The CDR3 DNA reads TGCGCCAGCAGCTTGGAAGGGGGGAGTGAAGCTTTCTTT.

V is TRBV18 and J is TRBJ1-3; the D gene is possibly TRBD1 (5 bases). The V and J ends lost 5 bases and 2 bases respectively, with 16 bases between them. The CDR3 runs 16 residues. The germline V gene has CDR1 KGHSH and CDR2 LQKENI. The CDR3 sequence: CASSTTPLGPGNTIYF. CDR3 DNA sequence: TGTGCCAGCTCAACAACACCGTTGGGGCCTGGAAACACCATATATTTT.

The chain employs TRBV12-3 or TRBV12-4 and TRBJ1-1; no definite D call. The CDR3 contains 11 residues. V lost 3 bases and J 12 bases, leaving 11 bases between the germline ends. The CDR3 protein is CASSFSGRTFF. CDR3 coding DNA: TGTGCCAGCAGTTTTTCCGGGAGGACTTTCTTT.

The CDR3 DNA reads as TGTGCCGGGGTAAACTCCTACGAGCAGTACGTC. It is translated as CAGVNSYEQYV. This chain uses TRBV27 with TRBJ2-7; D unclear. The V gene's germline CDR1 is MNHEY and CDR2 SMNVEV (reference sequence). The CDR3 spans 11 residues. V lost 11 bases to trimming and J lost 0 bases, with 8 bases between them.

The rearrangement uses TRBV19 and TRBJ1-1; no clear D gene. There are 11 residues in the CDR3. V gave up 7 bases and J gave up 1 base, with 4 bases separating them. In germline, CDR1 is LNHDA, CDR2 SQIVND (reference sequence). CDR3 amino acids: CASTENTEAFF. For the CDR3, the DNA is TGTGCCAGTACGGAGAACACTGAAGCTTTCTTT.

The V gene is TRBV29-1, the J gene TRBJ1-1; 8 nucleotides line up with TRBD1. Trimming at V came to 6 bases and at J to 3 bases, leaving 9 bases not matched to a gene. The length of the CDR3 is 14 residues. Germline lookup yields CDR1 SQVTM and CDR2 ANQGSEA. The CDR3 DNA follows: TGCAGCGTCGGACAGGGAGCTTGGGACACTGAAGCTTTCTTT. Translating gives CSVGQGAWDTEAFF.

The rearrangement links TRBV25-1 to TRBJ1-1; no reliable D call. There are 13 residues in the CDR3. CDR1 and CDR2 (germline): MGHDK, SYGVNS. V was pared by 3 bases and J by 5 bases, with 10 bases between. The CDR3 region is CASSDLSNTEAFF. In DNA form, the CDR3 reads TGTGCCAGCAGTGATCTGTCGAATACTGAAGCTTTCTTT.

The chain uses TRBV6-2 or TRBV6-3 and TRBJ1-1; perhaps TRBD1 as D (6 bases). Trimming cost V 6 bases and J 5 bases, with 16 bases left between them. The germline V gene encodes CDR1 MNHEY and CDR2 SVGEGT. This CDR3 is 14 amino acids long. The CDR3 loop reads CASSTEGEWTEAFF. CDR3 bases: TGTGCCAGCAGCACGGAGGGGGAGTGGACTGAAGCTTTCTTT.

The rearrangement links TRBV5-1 to TRBJ1-4; TRBD1 is a possible D gene (5 bases). The CDR3 is 14 residues long. The germline gives CDR1 SGHRS, CDR2 YFSETQ. V was trimmed by 7 bases and J by 8 bases, leaving 18 bases between them. The DNA for the CDR3 is TGCGCCAGCGGCCCGGGGCAGGAGGGCGAAAAACTGTTTTTT. This translates into CASGPGQEGEKLFF.

V and J are TRBV6-1 and TRBJ2-3; D gene ambiguous. CDR1 and CDR2 from the germline V gene are MNHNS and SASEGT. Trimming left V 1 base short and J 2 bases short, with 7 bases between. This CDR3 has 14 amino acids. The chain's CDR3 is CASSEGANTDTQYF. The CDR3 DNA reads as TGTGCCAGCAGTGAAGGGGCCAACACAGATACGCAGTATTTT.

The rearrangement links TRBV15 to TRBJ1-3; D uncertain. Germline V CDR1 and CDR2: LNHNV, YYDKDF (reference sequence). V was clipped by 4 bases and J by 0 bases, with 4 bases between them. The CDR3 runs 13 residues. CDR3 coding DNA: TGTGCCACCAGCAACTTCTCTGGAAACACCATATATTTT. It is translated as CATSNFSGNTIYF.

The CDR3 nucleotides are TGTGCCAGCAGCTTAGTAAGTCCTAGCGGGGGGACGAGCTACGAGCAGTACTTC. Its protein is CASSLVSPSGGTSYEQYF. The V gene is TRBV11-2, the J gene TRBJ2-7, with 11 positions matching TRBD2. The CDR3 contains 18 residues. V was clipped by 1 base and J by 3 bases; unmatched bases: 11. Germline values: CDR1 SGHAT, CDR2 FQNNGV.

This chain connects TRBV5-1 to TRBJ1-2; 12 bases map to TRBD1. J was trimmed by 6 bases and V by 4 bases; bases with no gene match: 4. CDR1 is SGHRS, CDR2 YFSETQ, per germline. This CDR3 spans 14 amino acids. Here the CDR3 reads CASSTGQGADGYTF. In DNA, the CDR3 is TGCGCCAGCAGCACGGGACAGGGGGCGGATGGCTACACCTTC.

V gene TRBV12-3 or TRBV12-4 combines with J gene TRBJ1-1; D remains unclear. The CDR3 extends over 13 amino acids. Trimming pared 6 bases from V and 1 base from J, leaving 9 bases between. DNA for the CDR3: TGTGCCAGCAGGTGGACGGAGAACACTGAAGCTTTCTTT. Residues: CASRWTENTEAFF.

V is TRBV25-1 and J is TRBJ1-3; no firm D call. Germline V CDR1 and CDR2: MGHDK, SYGVNS. V lost 7 bases and J 0 bases, leaving 7 bases between the germline ends. This CDR3 is 13 amino acids long. The CDR3 loop is CASIPPSGNTIYF. The CDR3 DNA sequence: TGTGCCAGCATCCCCCCCTCTGGAAACACCATATATTTT.

The chain is built from TRBV5-1 and TRBJ2-7, with D perhaps matching TRBD1 or TRBD2 (5 bases each). The CDR3 runs 15 residues. The V and J ends lost 1 base and 6 bases respectively, with 17 bases between them. Germline V gives CDR1 SGHRS, CDR2 YFSETQ. As DNA, the CDR3 is TGCGCCAGCAGCTTGTCGGGACGGAGCCAGGGCGAGCAGTACTTC. Amino acids: CASSLSGRSQGEQYF. The variable domain in full, with the rest retrieved from reference TRBV5-1 and TRBJ2-7, is KAGVTQTPRYLIKTRGQQVTLSCSPISGHRSVSWYQQTPGQGLQFLFEYFSETQRNKGNFPGRFSGRQFSNSRSEMNVSTLELGDSALYLCASSLSGRSQGEQYFGPGTRLTVT.

V gene TRBV6-2 or TRBV6-3 combines with J gene TRBJ2-7; the D is unclear. V lost 6 bases, J lost 7 bases, and 16 bases lay in between. The CDR3 runs to 13 residues. CDR1 is MNHEY and CDR2 is SVGEGT in the germline V gene. This CDR3 is CASSRSGPEEQYV. The CDR3 region has the DNA TGTGCCAGCAGCAGATCTGGTCCCGAAGAGCAGTACGTC.

This clone came up once. V is TRBV28 and J is TRBJ2-1; D may be TRBD2 (5 bases). The CDR3 has 11 amino acids. The germline V and J ends were trimmed by 11 bases and 10 bases, with 15 bases remaining between them. The germline V gene encodes CDR1 MDHEN and CDR2 SYDVKM. The CDR3 DNA is TGTGCCGCGGGCGGAAAGAGGGAGCAGTTCTTC. Protein sequence: CAAGGKREQFF.

The CDR3 DNA is TGTGCCAGCAGCCTGGGGGAGACCCAGTACTTC. Translating gives CASSLGETQYF. The V and J genes are TRBV16 and TRBJ2-5; D is uncertain. Germline CDR1 reads KGHSY; CDR2 reads FQNENV. V lost 4 bases, J lost 5 bases, and 5 bases lay in between. The CDR3 is 11 residues long.

The chain carries TRBV5-1 and TRBJ2-1; 12 bases match TRBD1. Germline V gene sequence: CDR1 SGHRS, CDR2 YFSETQ. Trimming took 3 bases from V and 7 from J; bases not matched to a gene: 8. The CDR3 spans 16 residues. The DNA for the CDR3 is TGCGCCAGCAGCTATTCCCGGGACAGGGGGCGAAATGAGCAGTTCTTC. Residues: CASSYSRDRGRNEQFF.

The chain couples TRBV2 to TRBJ2-1, with TRBD2 identical over 15 bases. V lost 1 base to trimming and J lost 6 bases; unmatched junction nucleotides: 7. The CDR3 runs to 18 residues. Germline CDR1 is SNHLY and CDR2 is FYNNEI. CDR3 amino acids: CASSEGGLAGGAGNEQFF. CDR3 DNA sequence: TGTGCCAGCAGTGAAGGTGGACTAGCGGGGGGGGCAGGCAATGAGCAGTTCTTC. Using reference TRBV2 and TRBJ2-1 for the parts outside the CDR3, the full variable domain is EPEVTQTPSHQVTQMGQEVILRCVPISNHLYFYWYRQILGQKVEFLVSFYNNEISEKSEIFDDQFSVERPDGSNFTLKIRSTKLEDSAMYFCASSEGGLAGGAGNEQFFGPGTRLTVL.